The 5 T cell receptor beta chains presented below share a single source sample, sequenced in a study of cytomegalovirus exposure and HLA in healthy donors. Vbeta (60) and Jbeta (13) primers were used in the PCR. Here immunoSEQ multiplex PCR was the method, and the copy in TCRdb shows in-frame clones only, minus some. The sample carries around 100,000 clones, less than 80% recorded once. The material sequenced was PBMCs. These receptors came from a woman aged 30 to 39 in good health and CMV-seronegative.

The chain couples TRBV7-9 to TRBJ1-2, with TRBD1 identical over 8 bases. Trimming took 5 bases from V and 4 from J; bases not matched to a gene: 6. Germline values: CDR1 SEHNR, CDR2 FQNEAQ (reference sequence). The CDR3 is 14 residues long. CDR3 sequence (DNA): TGTGCCAGCAGCCCAACAGGGGGTGGCTATGGCTACACCTTC. Residues: CASSPTGGGYGYTF.

The V call is TRBV20-1, the J call TRBJ1-1, with D tentatively TRBD1 (6 bases). Trimming cost V 6 bases and J 5 bases, with 10 bases left between them. Germline values: CDR1 DFQATT, CDR2 SNEGSKA (reference sequence). This CDR3 is 11 amino acids long. CDR3: CSAGRGTEAFF. The DNA for the CDR3 is TGCAGTGCCGGCAGGGGAACTGAAGCTTTCTTT.

This clone was seen a single time. This chain connects TRBV5-1 to TRBJ2-3, with D perhaps matching TRBD1 (5 bases). Germline V gene lookup returns CDR1 SGHRS and CDR2 YFSETQ. V lost 0 bases and J lost 4, with 9 bases in between. CDR3 length: 14 residues. CDR3 sequence (DNA): TGCGCCAGCAGCTTGGGGACACCATCAGATACGCAGTATTTT. Protein: CASSLGTPSDTQYF.

The rearrangement links TRBV2 to TRBJ2-7; the match to TRBD2 covers 10 bases. Germline V gene lookup returns CDR1 SNHLY and CDR2 FYNNEI. V was clipped by 6 bases and J by 7 bases; unmatched bases: 15. This CDR3 contains 16 residues. CDR3: CASRVGLADSSREQYF. CDR3 bases: TGTGCCAGCAGGGTAGGACTAGCGGATTCTTCGCGTGAGCAGTACTTC. The full variable domain, rest sourced from reference TRBV2 and TRBJ2-7, is EPEVTQTPSHQVTQMGQEVILRCVPISNHLYFYWYRQILGQKVEFLVSFYNNEISEKSEIFDDQFSVERPDGSNFTLKIRSTKLEDSAMYFCASRVGLADSSREQYFGPGTRLTVT.

The chain couples TRBV28 to TRBJ1-1, with 10 positions matching TRBD1. V lost 0 bases and J lost 5; bases outside the gene matches: 6. This CDR3 comprises 16 residues. Germline CDR1 MDHEN, CDR2 SYDVKM. In DNA form, the CDR3 reads TGTGCCAGCAGTTTATGGACAGGGGGCGTCAGGACTGAAGCTTTCTTT. Translating it yields CASSLWTGGVRTEAFF.